This TCR beta chain was found in a study of T cells in Graves' hyperthyroidism and ophthalmopathy. General study findings and limits: For ophthalmopathy, model prediction preceded onset by a median approximately 6 months.

Researchers amplified the TCR beta CDR3 regions from RNA transcripts. First-round RT-PCR targeting the TCR CDR3 was performed with the HTBI primer set. TCRdb analysed the multiplex PCR reads with MiXCR anew, one entry per CDR3 protein. The data contain approximately 560,000 distinct CDR3 sequences, under 60% of them singletons. Stable Graves' hyperthyroidism meant no ophthalmopathy progression within 18 months. Diagnosis of hyperthyroidism was new in patients aged 18 to 65, and its duration was under 2 months. Uncontrolled infections, other autoimmune diseases, pregnancy or lactation led to exclusion of patients. Germline V gene sequence: CDR1 KGHDR, CDR2 SFDVKD. This CDR3 has 12 residues. The germline V and J ends were trimmed by 0 bases and 8 bases, with 6 bases remaining between them. This clonotype was counted many times. The antigen remains unidentified.

Sequences were obtained from peripheral blood or thyroid tissue (not recorded which). The receptor was isolated from a woman aged 18-35 years with Graves' hyperthyroidism. This rearrangement joins TRBV24-1 to TRBJ1-2; D is possibly TRBD1 (5 bases). This CDR3 is CATSDLQGGYTF. The CDR3 bases are TGTGCCACCAGTGATTTGCAGGGCGGCTACACCTTC.